The next 31 T cell receptor beta chains were all read from a single sample in a study of technical replicates of blood from a handful of donors. TCRdb's copy holds only in-frame clones and misses some; the assay was immunoSEQ multiplex PCR. The table has some 71,000 clones, around 97% seen once. Sequenced: T cells isolated from PBMCs. The receptors come from a human donor in good health.

The V call is TRBV9, the J call TRBJ1-2; 7 bases align to TRBD1. Per the germline V gene, CDR1 is SGDLS and CDR2 is YYNGEE. The CDR3 is 17 amino acids. Germline trimming cut 4 bases from V and 0 bases from J; bases unmatched to any gene: 12. CDR3 nucleotide sequence: TGTGCCAGCAGCTCTAGACAGGGACCCCTTTCTAACTATGGCTACACCTTC. Translating it yields CASSSRQGPLSNYGYTF.

The chain is built from TRBV9 and TRBJ1-2; 8 bases are shared with TRBD1. The CDR3 totals 17 residues. In germline, CDR1 is SGDLS, CDR2 YYNGEE. The junction had 11 bases not matched to a gene; V was cut back by 0 bases and J by 4 bases. CDR3: CASSVGVPDRELYGYTF. The CDR3 nucleotides read TGTGCCAGCAGCGTAGGGGTACCGGACAGGGAGCTCTATGGCTACACCTTC.

This clone was recorded only once. V and J are TRBV5-1 and TRBJ2-1, with a tentative D call TRBD1 (6 bases). There are 15 residues in the CDR3. V was pared by 4 bases and J by 5 bases, with 16 bases between. The germline CDR1 and CDR2 sequences are SGHRS and YFSETQ. The CDR3 sequence is CASSVRQVRNNEQFF. DNA of the CDR3: TGCGCCAGCAGCGTGAGACAGGTGCGGAACAATGAGCAGTTCTTC.

This clone was counted once. The V call is TRBV9, the J call TRBJ2-1; unclear D gene. Trimming stripped 3 bases from V and 5 bases from J, with 15 bases between. Looked up from germline, CDR1 is SGDLS and CDR2 is YYNGEE. The CDR3 is 15 amino acids. The CDR3, as DNA: TGTGCCAGCAGCGGCGCTGATTCCTACGACAATGAGCAGTTCTTC. Residues: CASSGADSYDNEQFF.

The chain has TRBV5-1 and TRBJ2-7; no definite D call. Germline CDR1 SGHRS, CDR2 YFSETQ. CDR3 length equals 14 residues. V gave up 0 bases and J gave up 0 bases, with 7 bases separating them. The CDR3: CASSLELASYEQYF. CDR3 coding DNA: TGCGCCAGCAGCTTGGAGTTGGCCTCCTACGAGCAGTACTTC.

This clone showed up just once. The V and J genes are TRBV11-1 and TRBJ2-3; 9 nucleotides agree with TRBD1. V dropped 5 bases and J dropped 4; count of bases not matched to a gene: 4. This CDR3 comprises 14 residues. From germline, CDR1 is SGHAT and CDR2 FQDESV (reference sequence). For the CDR3, the DNA is TGTGCCAGCAGCAACCGGGACAGGGCAGATACGCAGTATTTT. Amino acids: CASSNRDRADTQYF. Together with reference TRBV11-1 and TRBJ2-3, the CDR3 gives the full variable domain: EAEVAQSPRYKITEKSQAVAFWCDPISGHATLYWYRQILGQGPELLVQFQDESVVDDSQLPKDRFSAERLKGVDSTLKIQPAELGDSAMYLCASSNRDRADTQYFGPGTRLTVL.

This chain joins TRBV6-6 and TRBJ1-1; D possibly corresponds to TRBD1 (5 bases). Germline V gives CDR1 MNHNY, CDR2 SVGAGI (reference sequence). V was clipped by 9 bases and J by 7 bases, with 18 bases between them. The CDR3 totals 13 residues. CDR3 residues: CASIRDGGNEAFF. The CDR3 DNA is TGTGCCAGTATAAGGGACGGGGGTAATGAAGCTTTCTTT.

This sequence joins TRBV4-1 and TRBJ2-3; D perhaps matches TRBD2 (6 bases). The CDR3 runs to 18 residues. Germline CDR1 MGHRA, CDR2 YSYEKL. V was pared by 1 base and J by 2 bases, with 19 bases between. The CDR3 reads CASSQGQILASLTDTQYF. In DNA form, the CDR3 reads TGCGCCAGCAGCCAAGGCCAGATTCTAGCGTCACTCACAGATACGCAGTATTTT.

The rearrangement uses TRBV6-5 and TRBJ2-1, with 8 positions matching TRBD2. The V segment lost 8 bases and the J segment 9 bases; nucleotides outside the gene matches: 3. The CDR3 is 11 residues long. From germline, CDR1 is MNHEY and CDR2 SVGAGI. In nucleotides, the CDR3 is TGTGCCAGCCACCGGGGGGGTGAGCAGTTCTTC. As protein: CASHRGGEQFF.

As concerns this clone: The germline gene is not matched at one end of the junction; a read error may be the cause. The chain recombines TRBV5-6 with TRBJ2-7; 10 positions agree with TRBD1. Germline lookup yields CDR1 SGHDT and CDR2 YYEEEE. CDR3 size: 12 residues. The CDR3 loop reads CASSSLRDRGLF. The CDR3 DNA reads as TGTGCCAGCAGCTCCCTCCGGGACAGGGGACTCTTC.

This clone was seen a single time. CDR3 loop: CASSNVRGQETQYF. The CDR3 coding sequence is TGTGCCAGCAGCAACGTAAGGGGCCAAGAGACCCAGTACTTC. The J gene is TRBJ2-5, the V gene TRBV11-2; weak D call: TRBD1 (5 bases). The germline gives CDR1 SGHAT, CDR2 FQNNGV. With 5 bases removed from V and 1 base from J, the gap between germline ends came to 11 bases. The length of the CDR3 is 14 residues.

The rearrangement joins TRBV5-1 to TRBJ2-7; 9 bases are a match to TRBD1. This CDR3 spans 15 amino acids. V lost 0 bases, J lost 4 bases, and 5 bases stayed unmatched. Germline CDR1 SGHRS, CDR2 YFSETQ. The CDR3 DNA is TGCGCCAGCAGCTTGGGGGGGACAGGGTGGTACGAGCAGTACTTC. Translation gives CASSLGGTGWYEQYF.

This chain connects TRBV12-2 to TRBJ2-4; the D call of TRBD2 is as the table states it, not checked on the DNA. TRBV12-2 is tagged as a pseudogene. This CDR3 spans 20 amino acids. The CDR3 spells CASRLVLASGNPLAKNIQYF. As DNA, the CDR3 is TGTGCAAGTCGCTTAGTACTGGCGAGCGGGAACCCCCTAGCCAAAAACATTCAGTACTTC.

The CDR3 DNA follows: TGTGCCAGCAGTGAAGTTGGACAGGGCAATCAGCCCCAGCATTTT. As protein: CASSEVGQGNQPQHF. V usage is TRBV6-1 and J usage is TRBJ1-5; 7 positions agree with TRBD1. The CDR3 is 15 amino acids. The ends lost 1 base at V and 2 bases at J; junction bases unmatched: 2. Germline CDR1 reads MNHNS; CDR2 reads SASEGT.

V and J are TRBV6-5 and TRBJ1-2, with D possibly TRBD1 on 5 matching bases. V was shortened by 4 bases and J by 3 bases, with 15 bases between the two germline ends. The CDR3 sequence is 15 residues long. CDR1 is MNHEY, CDR2 SVGAGI, per germline. This CDR3 reads CASSSPRERDYGYTF. The CDR3 bases are TGTGCCAGCAGTTCTCCCAGGGAAAGGGACTATGGCTACACCTTC.

Notes on this clone: The same CDR3 arises from other DNA sequences in this sample as well. The chain couples TRBV30 to TRBJ1-5, with TRBD1 matching over 8 bases. The CDR3 runs to 13 residues. The V segment lost 0 bases and the J segment 5 bases; nucleotides outside the gene matches: 0. Germline CDR1 and CDR2: GTSNPN and SVGIG (reference sequence). The CDR3 protein is CAWSVQGDQPQHF. The CDR3 DNA follows: TGTGCCTGGAGTGTACAGGGGGATCAGCCCCAGCATTTT. Using reference TRBV30 and TRBJ1-5 for the parts outside the CDR3, the full variable domain is SQTIHQWPATLVQPVGSPLSLECTVEGTSNPNLYWYRQAAGRGLQLLFYSVGIGQISSEVPQNLSASRPQDRQFILSSKKLLLSDSGFYLCAWSVQGDQPQHFGDGTRLSIL.

CDR3 nucleotide sequence: TGTGCCAGCACCTCTAGCGGGAGCGGGGCAGATACGCAGTATTTT. Translated: CASTSSGSGADTQYF. J is TRBJ2-3 and V is TRBV5-4; 10 bases align to TRBD2. Germline V gene lookup returns CDR1 SGHNT and CDR2 YYREEE (reference sequence). V lost 6 bases, J lost 4 bases, and 8 bases stayed unmatched. The CDR3 covers 15 residues.

The chain recombines TRBV5-6 with TRBJ2-2, with D perhaps TRBD2 (6 bases). The CDR3 covers 15 residues. Trimming left V 3 bases short and J 6 bases short, with 15 bases between. Looked up from germline, CDR1 is SGHDT and CDR2 is YYEEEE. The CDR3 DNA reads TGTGCCAGCAGCTGGGGACTTGGTGTGGCCGGGGAGCTGTTTTTT. Translated, it gives CASSWGLGVAGELFF.

The chain joins TRBV7-2 to TRBJ2-5, with TRBD2 matching over 7 bases. V lost 5 bases to trimming and J lost 5 bases; unmatched junction nucleotides: 8. The germline gives CDR1 SGHTA, CDR2 FQGNSA. The CDR3 runs to 14 residues. The CDR3 reads CASSAASGWETQYF. The CDR3 bases are TGTGCCAGCAGCGCCGCTAGCGGTTGGGAGACCCAGTACTTC.

The rearrangement links TRBV10-3 to TRBJ1-1, with a possible D match to TRBD1 (6 bases). The germline V and J ends were trimmed by 6 bases and 8 bases, with 13 bases remaining between them. Germline CDR1 and CDR2: ENHRY and SYGVKD. This CDR3 region has 12 residues. The CDR3 sequence: CAISNPGQEAFF. In nucleotides, the CDR3 is TGTGCCATCAGCAACCCTGGACAGGAAGCTTTCTTT.

V usage is TRBV28 and J usage is TRBJ2-5; TRBD1 matches 7 bases. The CDR3 consists of 16 residues. The germline V gene has CDR1 MDHEN and CDR2 SYDVKM. With V trimmed by 3 bases and J by 3 bases, 10 bases remained unmatched. CDR3 in DNA: TGTGCCAGCAGTTTCCCCGGGACAGCCTCAAAAGAGACCCAGTACTTC. Translating gives CASSFPGTASKETQYF.

This sequence joins TRBV6-1 and TRBJ2-1, with TRBD2 matching 7 bases. The CDR3 spans 15 residues. Trimming cost V 0 bases and J 8 bases; bases outside gene matches: 7. Germline CDR1 reads MNHNS; CDR2 reads SASEGT. The CDR3 protein is CASSEAILAVYEQFF. Written as DNA, the CDR3 is TGTGCCAGCAGTGAAGCGATCCTAGCGGTCTATGAGCAGTTCTTC.

CDR3 loop: CATSPLRGIHYNEQFF. CDR3 DNA sequence: TGTGCCACAAGCCCTCTACGGGGGATACACTACAATGAGCAGTTCTTC. This rearrangement joins TRBV7-9 to TRBJ2-1; D is perhaps TRBD2 (6 bases). Germline CDR1 SEHNR, CDR2 FQNEAQ (reference sequence). V dropped 10 bases and J dropped 3 bases, with 22 bases sitting between them. The CDR3 is made up of 16 amino acids.

The chain joins TRBV28 to TRBJ2-3, with 9 bases that match TRBD2. CDR3 length: 14 residues. J gave up 2 bases and V 8 bases, and 5 bases lay outside the gene matches. CDR1 is MDHEN, CDR2 SYDVKM, per germline. The CDR3 DNA is TGTGCCAGCTATATAGCGGGAGCCACAGATACGCAGTATTTT. It specifies CASYIAGATDTQYF. Together with reference TRBV28 and TRBJ2-3, the CDR3 gives the full variable domain: DVKVTQSSRYLVKRTGEKVFLECVQDMDHENMFWYRQDPGLGLRLIYFSYDVKMKEKGDIPEGYSVSREKKERFSLILESASTNQTSMYLCASYIAGATDTQYFGPGTRLTVL.

J is TRBJ1-5 and V is TRBV29-1; 9 bases agree with TRBD1. Trimming at V came to 5 bases and at J to 4 bases, leaving 3 bases not matched to a gene. Germline V CDR1 and CDR2: SQVTM, ANQGSEA. This CDR3 region has 13 residues. The CDR3 loop is CSVLTGGNQPQHF. The CDR3 coding sequence is TGCAGCGTTCTGACAGGGGGAAATCAGCCCCAGCATTTT.

Here the CDR3 reads CASSQAYEKLFF. The CDR3, as DNA: TGCGCCAGCAGCCAGGCATATGAAAAACTGTTTTTT. This chain links TRBV4-1 with TRBJ1-4; no clear D. This CDR3 is built from 12 residues. The germline V gene encodes CDR1 MGHRA and CDR2 YSYEKL. V was clipped by 3 bases and J by 6 bases, with 5 bases between them.

The J gene is TRBJ1-2, the V gene TRBV5-1; D not resolved. The ends were cut back, 0 bases at V and 8 bases at J, with 11 bases in the middle. Germline V gene data show CDR1 as SGHRS and CDR2 as YFSETQ. The CDR3 totals 13 residues. The CDR3 loop is CASSLDPGGGYTF. As DNA, the CDR3 is TGCGCCAGCAGCTTGGACCCAGGAGGAGGCTACACCTTC. Filled out from reference TRBV5-1 and TRBJ1-2, the complete variable domain reads KAGVTQTPRYLIKTRGQQVTLSCSPISGHRSVSWYQQTPGQGLQFLFEYFSETQRNKGNFPGRFSGRQFSNSRSEMNVSTLELGDSALYLCASSLDPGGGYTFGSGTRLTVV.

The chain recombines TRBV7-9 with TRBJ2-7; TRBD2 is a possible D gene (5 bases). Germline V gene lookup returns CDR1 SEHNR and CDR2 FQNEAQ (reference sequence). There are 15 residues in the CDR3. Trimming removed 1 base at V and 6 bases at J, with 16 bases between. Here the CDR3 reads CASSLGGGFASEQYF. The CDR3 bases are TGTGCCAGCAGCTTAGGTGGCGGGTTCGCATCCGAGCAGTACTTC.

The chain links TRBV7-6 to TRBJ2-3; perhaps TRBD2 as D (6 bases). The CDR3 length is 18 residues. The V gene lost 1 base and the J gene lost 2 bases, with 19 bases spanning the gap. Per germline, CDR1 SGHVS and CDR2 FNYEAQ. The CDR3 DNA reads as TGTGCCAGCAGCTTAGATCCCGGGGGTGCTTTCCACACAGATACGCAGTATTTT. Amino acids: CASSLDPGGAFHTDTQYF.

As concerns this clone: Other nucleotide sequences from this sample produce the same CDR3. This chain uses TRBV28 with TRBJ2-7, with TRBD2 identical over 14 bases. From germline, CDR1 is MDHEN and CDR2 SYDVKM. This CDR3 is built from 16 residues. Unmatched junction bases numbered 3, after V lost 2 bases and J lost 3 bases. The CDR3 protein is CASSLLGTSGSYEQYF. CDR3 DNA: TGTGCCAGCAGTTTACTAGGGACTAGCGGGAGCTACGAGCAGTACTTC.

The rearrangement uses TRBV6-5 and TRBJ1-1; D unclear. The CDR3 has 15 amino acids. Germline assignment: CDR1 MNHEY and CDR2 SVGAGI. V shed 0 bases and J shed 1 base, with 9 bases lying between them. The CDR3 nucleotides read TGTGCCAGCAGTTACTCGATCAGAAGGAACACTGAAGCTTTCTTT. It yields the protein CASSYSIRRNTEAFF.